The 4 T cell receptor gamma chains below were found in one sample sequenced in a study of gamma delta lymphoproliferative disorders and STAT genes. The receptor sequences were amplified from genomic DNA of peripheral blood mononuclear cells. TCRdb re-called the multiplex PCR reads using CATT. This sample has 810 or so gamma-chain clones; over 15% occur once, and the top ten carry approximately 40%. The sample taken for sequencing was blood. The receptors stem from a human donor in good health.

By share, this clone ranks as medium-sized (0.01 to 0.1%). The rearrangement uses TRGV2 and TRGJ1 or TRGJ2. Because TCRdb records no J gene, it was assigned here through a match of the DNA to germline. This CDR3 has 10 amino acids. J lost 12 bases, V lost 0 bases, and 2 bases had no gene match. Germline CDR1 reads EGSNGY; CDR2 reads YDSYNSKV. CDR3 DNA sequence: TGTGCCACCTGGGACGGGCGGAAACTCTTT. Protein product: CATWDGRKLF.

This clone is termed large (0.1 to 1%). The chain carries TRGV5P and TRGJP2. No J gene is reported in TCRdb; it was inferred here by comparing the DNA with germline. TRGV5P is tagged as a pseudogene. The CDR3 is made up of 16 amino acids. In DNA form, the CDR3 reads TGTGCCACCTGGGGCAGGCGTTTGATTTGTGATTGGATCAAGACGTTT. It is translated as CATWGRRLICDWIKTF.

This clone is judged large. The V gene is TRGV8, the J gene TRGJ1 or TRGJ2. The J gene comes from matching the DNA to germline here; TCRdb lacks it. V was clipped by 4 bases and J by 6 bases; unmatched bases: 12. Per germline, CDR1 VENAVY and CDR2 YDSYNSRV. This CDR3 is built from 14 residues. CDR3 bases: TGTGCCACCTGGGAGAGGAGTGTTCGTTATAAGAAACTCTTT. Translation gives CATWERSVRYKKLF.

In its sample, this clone is medium-sized. The chain combines TRGV2 with TRGJ1 or TRGJ2. The J gene is not listed in TCRdb, so it was assigned here from a DNA match to germline. The trim removed 0 bases at V and 7 bases at J, leaving 6 bases unmatched. The CDR3 sequence is 13 residues long. Germline lookup yields CDR1 EGSNGY and CDR2 YDSYNSKV. As DNA, the CDR3 is TGTGCCACCTGGGACGGGTTTGGGTATAAGAAACTCTTT. Amino acid sequence: CATWDGFGYKKLF.